The 18 T cell receptor beta chains below come from one sample, sequenced in a study of blood T cell repertoires in COVID-19. TCRdb keeps only in-frame clones here, not all; method: immunoSEQ multiplex PCR. In the table there are around 230,000 clones, more than 75% of which are singletons. Material: peripheral blood. These receptors were obtained from a woman aged 55-70 years with active or convalescent COVID-19.

The chain couples TRBV7-2 to TRBJ1-1, with 8 bases lining up with TRBD1. The CDR3 extends over 13 amino acids. Germline loops: CDR1 SGHTA, CDR2 FQGNSA. Trimming at V came to 6 bases and at J to 0 bases, leaving 0 bases not matched to a gene. CDR3 in DNA: TGTGCCAGCAGGACAGGGGTGAACACTGAAGCTTTCTTT. Its translation is CASRTGVNTEAFF.

This clone is a singleton in its sample. The chain links TRBV19 to TRBJ2-3; 11 positions match TRBD2. The CDR3 has 15 amino acids. The germline gives CDR1 LNHDA, CDR2 SQIVND (reference sequence). V lost 6 bases, J lost 4 bases, and 6 bases stayed unmatched. CDR3 loop: CASRPTSGGSDTQYF. In DNA, the CDR3 is TGTGCCAGTAGGCCAACTAGCGGGGGCTCAGATACGCAGTATTTT. Filled out from reference TRBV19 and TRBJ2-3, the complete variable domain reads DGGITQSPKYLFRKEGQNVTLSCEQNLNHDAMYWYRQDPGQGLRLIYYSQIVNDFQKGDIAEGYSVSREKKESFPLTVTSAQKNPTAFYLCASRPTSGGSDTQYFGPGTRLTVL.

V and J are TRBV11-3 and TRBJ2-7; weak D call: TRBD1 (6 bases). V was cut by 5 bases and J by 0 bases, with 11 bases left in between. Germline V gene data show CDR1 as SGHNT and CDR2 as YENEEA. The CDR3 runs to 14 residues. CDR3 DNA: TGTGCCAGCAGCCCCCAGGGGTCCTCCTACGAGCAGTACTTC. This gives the protein CASSPQGSSYEQYF.

The V call is TRBV30, the J call TRBJ2-1, with a possible D match to TRBD1 (6 bases). CDR1 and CDR2 from the germline V gene are GTSNPN and SVGIG (reference sequence). Trimming removed 0 bases from V and 12 bases from J, with 15 bases in between. CDR3 length: 13 amino acids. The CDR3 reads CAWSVGDGRGQFF. The CDR3 coding sequence is TGTGCCTGGAGTGTAGGGGATGGCAGGGGGCAGTTCTTC.

J is TRBJ2-1 and V is TRBV14; D is uncertain. The CDR3 is made up of 13 amino acids. V lost 4 bases to trimming and J lost 3 bases, with 7 bases between them. CDR1 is SGHDN and CDR2 is FVKESK in the germline V gene. The CDR3 loop is CASSPGGYNEQFF. The CDR3 DNA follows: TGTGCCAGCAGCCCCGGCGGCTACAATGAGCAGTTCTTC.

The J gene is TRBJ2-1, the V gene TRBV7-9; 11 nucleotides align to TRBD1. Germline CDR1 SEHNR, CDR2 FQNEAQ (reference sequence). CDR3 length: 14 residues. Germline trimming cut 5 bases from V and 7 bases from J; bases unmatched to any gene: 4. The DNA for the CDR3 is TGTGCCAGCAGCGTCGGGACAGGGGGGAATGAGCAGTTCTTC. It yields the protein CASSVGTGGNEQFF. Variable domain in full (rest from reference TRBV7-9 and TRBJ2-1): DTGVSQNPRHKITKRGQNVTFRCDPISEHNRLYWYRQTLGQGPEFLTYFQNEAQLEKSRLLSDRFSAERPKGSFSTLEIQRTEQGDSAMYLCASSVGTGGNEQFFGPGTRLTVL.

Concerning this clone itself: The junction does not match germline at one end; this may be a read error. The gene calls are TRBV6-5 and TRBJ1-5, with D possibly matching TRBD1 (5 bases). This CDR3 has 12 amino acids. Germline CDR1 is MNHEY and CDR2 is SVGAGI. The CDR3 here is CASRTGDQAQHF. The CDR3, as DNA: TGTGCCAGCAGGACGGGGGATCAGGCCCAGCATTTT.

This clone appeared a few times. The chain couples TRBV5-8 to TRBJ2-7, with 9 bases aligning to TRBD1. Germline-derived CDR1 and CDR2 are SGHTS and YDEGEE. Trimming cost V 5 bases and J 6 bases; bases outside gene matches: 15. The CDR3 runs to 16 residues. The CDR3 DNA reads TGTGCCAGCAGTCCTATCGCGGGACAGGGATTATCCGAGCAGTACTTC. It specifies CASSPIAGQGLSEQYF.

The chain employs TRBV14 and TRBJ1-6; D remains ambiguous. Germline V gene data show CDR1 as SGHDN and CDR2 as FVKESK. Trimming removed 1 base from V and 7 bases from J, with 14 bases in between. This CDR3 region has 16 residues. The CDR3 loop is CASSQAWAHGNSPLHF. The CDR3 DNA follows: TGTGCCAGCAGCCAAGCGTGGGCCCACGGAAATTCACCCCTCCACTTT.

Here the CDR3 DNA reads TGTGCCAGTGGCCGGGACTATGGCTACACCTTC. Protein product: CASGRDYGYTF. The rearrangement joins TRBV12-3 or TRBV12-4 to TRBJ1-2; D is ambiguous. Trimming took off 9 bases at V and 3 bases at J, with 8 bases between the two ends. This CDR3 is 11 amino acids long.

The rearrangement uses TRBV29-1 and TRBJ1-3; 7 bases map to TRBD1. The CDR3 covers 14 residues. J gave up 2 bases and V 4 bases, and 5 bases lay outside the gene matches. Looked up from germline, CDR1 is SQVTM and CDR2 is ANQGSEA. Written as DNA, the CDR3 is TGCAGCGTTGTGATTCAGGGGGCTGGAAACACCATATATTTT. Translation: CSVVIQGAGNTIYF.

The V and J genes are TRBV7-3 and TRBJ1-1; unclear D gene. The CDR3 totals 13 residues. V shed 2 bases and J shed 3 bases, with 7 bases lying between them. Per germline, CDR1 SGHTA and CDR2 FQGTGA. The CDR3: CASSLEFDTEAFF. CDR3 nucleotides: TGTGCCAGCAGCTTAGAGTTCGACACTGAAGCTTTCTTT.

The chain links TRBV10-2 to TRBJ2-7, with TRBD1 matching 7 bases. Trimming at V came to 5 bases and at J to 1 base, leaving 2 bases not matched to a gene. Germline-derived CDR1 and CDR2 are WSHSY and SAAADI. The CDR3 is made up of 13 amino acids. CDR3 nucleotide sequence: TGCGCCAGCAGTCGACAGGGATCCTACGAGCAGTACTTC. Protein sequence: CASSRQGSYEQYF.

This clone has just a few counts. In DNA form, the CDR3 reads TGTGCCAGCAGCTTAATTGGACAGTCCAGAGGGAATTCACCCCTCCACTTT. This sequence encodes CASSLIGQSRGNSPLHF. The rearrangement uses TRBV7-8 and TRBJ1-6, with D possibly being TRBD1 (6 bases). Germline lookup yields CDR1 SGHVS and CDR2 FQNEAQ. The V and J ends lost 2 bases and 7 bases respectively, with 18 bases between them. This CDR3 is built from 17 residues.

The V gene is TRBV19, the J gene TRBJ1-1; TRBD1 aligns across 7 bases. Unmatched junction bases numbered 11, after V lost 5 bases and J lost 5 bases. Per germline, CDR1 LNHDA and CDR2 SQIVND (reference sequence). The CDR3 runs to 15 residues. The CDR3 sequence is CASSWVPGQRTEAFF. The DNA of the CDR3 is TGTGCCAGTAGTTGGGTCCCGGGACAGAGGACTGAAGCTTTCTTT. The variable domain in full, completed from reference TRBV19 and TRBJ1-1, reads DGGITQSPKYLFRKEGQNVTLSCEQNLNHDAMYWYRQDPGQGLRLIYYSQIVNDFQKGDIAEGYSVSREKKESFPLTVTSAQKNPTAFYLCASSWVPGQRTEAFFGQGTRLTVV.

The CDR3 is CASRRGGAPYEQYF. The CDR3 DNA sequence: TGTGCCAGCAGGAGGGGGGGGGCCCCCTACGAGCAGTACTTC. The J gene is TRBJ2-7, the V gene TRBV2; TRBD2 is a possible D gene (7 bases). Looked up from germline, CDR1 is SNHLY and CDR2 is FYNNEI. V was shortened by 6 bases and J by 2 bases, with 14 bases between the two germline ends. There are 14 residues in the CDR3.

The chain combines TRBV7-9 with TRBJ2-6; TRBD1 aligns across 7 bases. CDR1 and CDR2 from the germline V gene are SEHNR and FQNEAQ (reference sequence). V lost 6 bases and J lost 0; bases outside the gene matches: 5. This CDR3 spans 16 amino acids. The CDR3, as DNA: TGTGCCAGCAGGCCGGGACAGAACTCTGGGGCCAACGTCCTGACTTTC. Translated, it gives CASRPGQNSGANVLTF.

For this clone: A read error is likely, as this CDR3 ends without the conserved phenylalanine or tryptophan. The limits of the CDR3 on the DNA are not certain, so only TCRdb's listed CDR3 is given. The V and J genes are TRBV3-1 (or the pseudogene TRBV3-2) and TRBJ1-2; whether TRBD1, the table's D call, matches the DNA was not checked. Germline V gene lookup returns CDR1 LGHDT and CDR2 YNNKEL (reference sequence). Ends included, the CDR3 has 13 residues. This CDR3 is CASSQGSGTGLCV.